The entry below gives a single TCR beta chain sequence along with its context. As yet, its antigen is unknown. A junction end diverges from the germline sequence, so it may reflect a read error. The germline V gene encodes CDR1 MGHRA and CDR2 YSYEKL. This CDR3 has 15 amino acids. TCRdb itself ran the reads through MiXCR, one entry per CDR3 protein. The table includes some 99,000 distinct CDR3 sequences, 25% to 30% detected once. This record belongs to a study of T cell repertoires in cytomegalovirus infection. Study-level information: Recently identified HLA-C-restricted CMV epitopes were used, and well-studied HLA-B-restricted CMV epitopes were used as well. Findings and limits, study-wide: Totalled public TCR beta family frequency picked out people who carried CMV plus the relevant HLA.

The chain employs TRBV4-1 and TRBJ2-7, with 8 bases that match TRBD2. The material sequenced was CD8+ T cells from cultured PBMCs, taken from culture after CMV antigen stimulation. The origin of this receptor is a human donor in good health (CMV status not recorded). Some clones in this sample may be carry-over from other donors' samples. CDR3: CASSQDGGAPYEQYF. The CDR3 bases are TGTGCCAGCAGCCAAGACGGGGGGGCCCCCTACGAGCAGTACTTC.